This T cell receptor (beta chain) was obtained from a study of OX40 agonist ivuxolimab in advanced cancers. Study-wide results and caveats: In the expanded peripheral T cells, antigen specificity was never determined.

With respect to this clone: Its target is not known.

Using immunoSEQ multiplex PCR, the repertoire was profiled, and TCRdb retains in-frame clones only, with some absent. This table holds 62,000 or so clones, under 95% found once. This TCR derives from an adult with an advanced solid tumor such as melanoma, head and neck, liver or kidney cancer. Source: CD4+ or CD8+ T cells sorted from blood, taken in a trial of the OX40 agonist ivuxolimab.

The CDR3 is CASSLQGRGNEKLFF. CDR3 bases: TGTGCCAGCTCACTTCAAGGCAGGGGAAATGAAAAACTGTTTTTT. J is TRBJ1-4 and V is TRBV18, with a weak D call TRBD1 (6 bases). This CDR3 has 15 amino acids. Germline V CDR1 and CDR2: KGHSH, LQKENI. With 4 bases removed from V and 5 bases from J, the gap between germline ends came to 14 bases.